This TCR beta chain was sequenced in a study of cytomegalovirus exposure and HLA in healthy donors. Primers for the PCR totalled 60 Vbeta and 13 Jbeta. Generated by immunoSEQ multiplex PCR, the TCRdb table keeps only in-frame clones and is missing some. The sample lists 100,000 to 150,000 clones, 74% occurring once. This CDR3 has 16 residues. J lost 6 bases, V lost 1 base, and 6 bases had no gene match. Germline CDR1 and CDR2: MGHRA and YSYEKL. The sequenced sample consisted of PBMCs. This chain links TRBV4-1 with TRBJ1-6; TRBD1 agrees at 7 bases. This sequence originates from a man aged 35 to 55 in good health and CMV-seropositive. The CDR3 spells CASSQATGPINSPLHF. The CDR3 DNA reads as TGCGCCAGCAGCCAAGCGACAGGGCCAATTAATTCACCCCTCCACTTT.